These 18 T cell receptor beta chains were sequenced from one sample in a study of early T cells in non-severe SARS-CoV-2 infection. TCRdb ran MiXCR on the 5' RACE reads and lists one entry per CDR3 protein. The table lists 40,000 to 55,000 distinct CDR3 sequences, about 4% of them singletons. Sequenced input: whole blood. These receptor sequences come from an adult who was a healthcare worker with PCR-confirmed SARS-CoV-2 infection or an uninfected control (not recorded which).

The CDR3 sequence is CASSAVWAGSGTGELFF. The CDR3 DNA sequence: TGTGCCAGCAGCGCTGTTTGGGCGGGGAGCGGCACCGGGGAGCTGTTTTTT. This rearrangement joins TRBV9 to TRBJ2-2; possibly TRBD2 for D (6 bases). This CDR3 spans 17 amino acids. Germline V gene lookup returns CDR1 SGDLS and CDR2 YYNGEE. The V end was cut by 3 bases, the J end by 4 bases, with 19 bases between.

The table lists this clonotype with a few counts. The rearrangement joins TRBV11-3 to TRBJ2-7, with TRBD2 matching over 8 bases. V was clipped by 6 bases and J by 7 bases; unmatched bases: 8. Germline V gives CDR1 SGHNT, CDR2 YENEEA. This CDR3 region has 13 residues. The CDR3 sequence is CASRGAGGWEQYF. The CDR3 DNA reads TGTGCCAGCAGAGGCGCGGGAGGATGGGAGCAGTACTTC.

This clonotype was observed many times. Germline is not matched at one junction end, which may reflect a read error. The rearrangement joins TRBV7-7 to TRBJ2-2; D unresolved. The germline V gene has CDR1 SSHAT and CDR2 FNYEAQ (reference sequence). CDR3 length: 17 amino acids. The CDR3 spells CASSLVGSPTNTGELFF. In nucleotides, the CDR3 is TGTGCTAGCAGCTTAGTTGGGTCCCCTACGAACACCGGGGAGCTGTTTTTT.

This clonotype was picked up a small number of times. The rearrangement uses TRBV3-2 and TRBJ2-2; the DNA was not used to check the table's D call, TRBD2. TRBV3-2 is a pseudogene segment. CDR3 length: 17 amino acids. CDR3 region: CASSQPRLAGASGELFF. CDR3 in DNA: TGTGCCAGCAGCCAACCTAGACTAGCGGGAGCTTCCGGGGAGCTGTTTTTT.

This clonotype has at least ten counts. This rearrangement joins TRBV18 to TRBJ1-1; 8 nucleotides agree with TRBD1. V dropped 3 bases and J dropped 5; count of bases not matched to a gene: 8. The CDR3 length is 15 residues. CDR1 is KGHSH and CDR2 is LQKENI in the germline V gene. The CDR3 here is CASSPSRTGRTEAFF. The CDR3 DNA reads TGTGCCAGCTCACCGTCAAGGACAGGGAGGACTGAAGCTTTCTTT.

In this sample, this clonotype turned up many times. The CDR3 DNA sequence: TGTGCCAGCAGCTTAACGGCAGGGGCTGGGGCCAACGTCCTGACTTTC. Encoded protein: CASSLTAGAGANVLTF. The rearrangement uses TRBV7-3 and TRBJ2-6; a possible D gene is TRBD1 (6 bases). The CDR3 is 16 amino acids. From germline, CDR1 is SGHTA and CDR2 FQGTGA. V was pared by 0 bases and J by 2 bases, with 8 bases between.

This chain joins TRBV6-6 and TRBJ1-5; D may be TRBD1 (6 bases). This CDR3 has 15 amino acids. V was cut by 4 bases and J by 0 bases, with 10 bases left in between. The germline V gene encodes CDR1 MNHNY and CDR2 SVGAGI (reference sequence). The CDR3 bases are TGTGCCAGCAGTTTGGCAGGGGATAGCAATCAGCCCCAGCATTTT. Amino acids: CASSLAGDSNQPQHF.

In its sample, this clonotype was seen many times. The chain recombines TRBV27 with TRBJ2-5; D unresolved. Per the germline V gene, CDR1 is MNHEY and CDR2 is SMNVEV (reference sequence). Trimming stripped 4 bases from V and 1 base from J, with 10 bases between. This CDR3 spans 14 amino acids. Here the CDR3 reads CASSSTEAQETQYF. For the CDR3, the DNA is TGTGCCAGCAGTTCCACAGAAGCCCAAGAGACCCAGTACTTC.

This clonotype has at least ten counts. The chain combines TRBV2 with TRBJ1-5; no clear D gene. The ends were cut back, 7 bases at V and 3 bases at J, with 7 bases in the middle. This CDR3 is built from 12 residues. Germline V CDR1 and CDR2: SNHLY, FYNNEI. This chain's CDR3 is CASMGLNQPQHF. CDR3 in DNA: TGTGCCAGCATGGGCCTCAATCAGCCCCAGCATTTT.

The rearrangement links TRBV29-1 to TRBJ2-7; D remains unclear. The CDR3 contains 12 residues. V was cut by 5 bases and J by 4 bases, with 12 bases left in between. Germline values: CDR1 SQVTM, CDR2 ANQGSEA. CDR3 in DNA: TGCAGCGTTAAGGTATCTGGTTACGAGCAGTACTTC. It yields the protein CSVKVSGYEQYF.

This clonotype was counted at least ten times. The rearrangement links TRBV11-2 to TRBJ2-2; TRBD2 might be the D (5 bases). The CDR3 is 12 amino acids. Germline CDR1 reads SGHAT; CDR2 reads FQNNGV. Between the trimmed V and J ends, which lost 5 bases and 5 bases, there was a span of 6 bases. The CDR3, as DNA: TGTGCCAGCAGCCGAGGGACCGGGGAGCTGTTTTTT. This encodes CASSRGTGELFF. Full variable domain (rest looked up from reference TRBV11-2 and TRBJ2-2): EAGVAQSPRYKIIEKRQSVAFWCNPISGHATLYWYQQILGQGPKLLIQFQNNGVVDDSQLPKDRFSAERLKGVDSTLKIQPAKLEDSAVYLCASSRGTGELFFGEGSRLTVL.

Notes on this clonotype: An end of the junction differs from the germline gene, which may be a read error. The rearrangement joins TRBV7-8 to TRBJ2-4; 9 nucleotides agree with TRBD1. Germline CDR1 and CDR2: SGHVS and FQNEAQ. This CDR3 is built from 17 residues. The CDR3 is CASSLGDRAVAKSIQYF. The CDR3 coding sequence is TGTGCCAGCAGCTTAGGGGACAGGGCAGTTGCCAAAAGCATTCAGTACTTC.

This clonotype was counted many times. The chain uses TRBV12-3 or TRBV12-4 and TRBJ1-1; D not resolved. Trimming stripped 5 bases from V and 5 bases from J, with 12 bases between. The CDR3 is made up of 13 amino acids. CDR3 residues: CASSPFFVTEAFF. DNA for the CDR3: TGTGCCAGCAGTCCGTTTTTTGTGACTGAAGCTTTCTTT.

This clonotype was seen repeatedly, ten times or more. The rearrangement joins TRBV29-1 to TRBJ2-1; 8 bases match TRBD2. J was trimmed by 2 bases and V by 6 bases; bases with no gene match: 6. The CDR3 loop spans 14 amino acids. The germline CDR1 and CDR2 sequences are SQVTM and ANQGSEA. The CDR3 is CSVKEREPYNEQFF. In DNA, the CDR3 is TGCAGCGTAAAAGAGCGGGAGCCCTACAATGAGCAGTTCTTC.

Points on this clonotype: A clone one base away is much larger, so this may be a read error. This sequence joins TRBV5-1 and TRBJ2-2; D not certain. The CDR3 is 14 residues long. The V end was cut by 7 bases, the J end by 0 bases, with 10 bases between. Germline V gene sequence: CDR1 SGHRS, CDR2 YFSETQ. Here the CDR3 DNA reads TGCGCCAGCGGAACGACACCGAACACCGGGGAGCTGTTTTTT. Amino acid sequence: CASGTTPNTGELFF. The variable domain in full, completed from reference TRBV5-1 and TRBJ2-2, reads KAGVTQTPRYLIKTRGQQVTLSCSPISGHRSVSWYQQTPGQGLQFLFEYFSETQRNKGNFPGRFSGRQFSNSRSEMNVSTLELGDSALYLCASGTTPNTGELFFGEGSRLTVL.

This clonotype was found many times. The rearrangement joins TRBV10-3 to TRBJ1-5, with a weak D call TRBD1 (6 bases). Trimming removed 7 bases from V and 0 bases from J, with 13 bases in between. Germline values: CDR1 ENHRY, CDR2 SYGVKD. The CDR3 length is 15 residues. In DNA form, the CDR3 reads TGTGCCATCAAGGACAGTAAATATAGCAATCAGCCCCAGCATTTT. It yields the protein CAIKDSKYSNQPQHF.

This clonotype occurred many times. The J gene is TRBJ1-1, the V gene TRBV29-1; D gene unclear. The CDR3 length is 14 residues. The V gene's germline CDR1 is SQVTM and CDR2 ANQGSEA. V lost 2 bases and J 1 base, leaving 11 bases between the germline ends. Written as DNA, the CDR3 is TGCAGCGTTGAAAGTGAGCTGGCGAACACTGAAGCTTTCTTT. The encoded protein is CSVESELANTEAFF. The whole variable domain, remainder taken from reference TRBV29-1 and TRBJ1-1, is SAVISQKPSRDICQRGTSLTIQCQVDSQVTMMFWYRQQPGQSLTLIATANQGSEATYESGFVIDKFPISRPNLTFSTLTVSNMSPEDSSIYLCSVESELANTEAFFGQGTRLTVV.

The table lists this clonotype with a few counts. A junction boundary mismatches the germline segment, possibly from a read error. The genes are TRBV5-1 and TRBJ2-3, with D possibly being TRBD2 (6 bases). This CDR3 is built from 16 residues. Germline loops: CDR1 SGHRS, CDR2 YFSETQ. CDR3 in DNA: TGCACCAGCAGCCTAAGCCGGGAGCCGGCGCCAGATACGCAGTATTTT. This encodes CTSSLSREPAPDTQYF.